A selection of T cell receptor beta chains follows, all from one sample in a study of memory CD4+ T cells and cytomegalovirus serostatus. The method was immunoSEQ multiplex PCR; TCRdb's version includes in-frame clones alone and lacks a portion of them. The profile shows more than 45,000 clones, about 81% of them singletons. Sequencing was done on a sample of memory CD4+ T cells from blood. Receptors originate from an adult in good health and CMV-seronegative. CDR3s include the opening cysteine and the closing phenylalanine or tryptophan. A D gene is named only where the DNA matches it firmly. Not every row has a clone size; where given, it reads once, few, many or a size class.

d_gene	v_gene	abundance	j_gene	CDR3aa	CDR3nt
-	TRBV29-1	-	TRBJ2-5	CSERAGGETQYF	TGCAGCGAAAGGGCCGGCGGGGAGACCCAGTACTTC
-	TRBV11-3	-	TRBJ2-7	CASSLGAGTAAYEQYF	TGTGCCAGCAGCTTAGGCGCCGGGACCGCCGCCTACGAGCAGTACTTC
-	TRBV6-1	once	TRBJ2-5	CASSAKETQYF	TGTGCCAGCAGTGCTAAAGAGACCCAGTACTTC
-	TRBV19	-	TRBJ2-5	CASSMREISETQYF	TGTGCCAGTAGTATGCGGGAAATATCCGAGACCCAGTACTTC
TRBD1	TRBV28	-	TRBJ1-5	CASSPGTGNQHF	TGTGCCAGCAGCCCCGGGACAGGGAACCAGCATTTT
TRBD2	TRBV28	-	TRBJ2-1	CASSLAGGYNEQFF	TGTGCCAGCAGTTTGGCGGGAGGGTACAATGAGCAGTTCTTC
-	TRBV18	-	TRBJ2-1	CASSPPVGSEQFF	TGTGCCAGCTCACCACCGGTAGGGAGTGAGCAGTTCTTC
TRBD1	TRBV9	many	TRBJ1-5	CASSVGQGGSPQHF	TGTGCCAGCAGCGTAGGTCAGGGGGGTTCACCCCAGCATTTT
-	TRBV19	-	TRBJ1-5	CASSIEPGASNQPQHF	TGTGCCAGTAGTATAGAACCGGGGGCCTCGAATCAGCCCCAGCATTTT
TRBD1	TRBV6-1	-	TRBJ2-1	CASIEQGEYNEQFF	TGTGCCAGCATCGAACAGGGGGAGTACAATGAGCAGTTCTTC
-	TRBV6-5	-	TRBJ1-1	CASVNPGNTEAFF	TGTGCCAGCGTCAATCCAGGCAACACTGAAGCTTTCTTT
-	TRBV7-6	-	TRBJ1-4	CASSNQGTWNEKLFF	TGTGCCAGCAGCAACCAGGGGACTTGGAATGAAAAACTGTTTTTT
-	TRBV28	-	TRBJ2-3	CASSLALAPTDTQYF	TGTGCCAGCAGTTTGGCGTTAGCGCCCACAGATACGCAGTATTTT
TRBD1	TRBV11-2	-	TRBJ1-2	CASNLGTGGRYGYTF	TGTGCCAGCAATCTAGGGACAGGGGGTCGGTATGGCTACACCTTC
-	TRBV5-1	-	TRBJ1-2	CASSPDSNYGYTF	TGCGCCAGCAGCCCGGACAGTAACTATGGCTACACCTTC
TRBD1	TRBV4-1	-	TRBJ1-5	CASSPTTGQSNQPQHF	TGCGCCAGCAGCCCGACGACAGGGCAGAGCAATCAGCCCCAGCATTTT
-	TRBV7-3	-	TRBJ2-1	CASSLRVQRYSYNEQFF	TGTGCCAGCAGCTTAAGAGTCCAGCGCTACTCCTACAATGAGCAGTTCTTC
-	TRBV28	few	TRBJ1-5	CASSSGGSNQPQHF	TGTGCCAGCAGTTCCGGGGGTAGCAATCAGCCCCAGCATTTT
TRBD2	TRBV5-4	-	TRBJ2-5	CASSLEPAGGAQTQYF	TGTGCCAGCAGCTTGGAACCAGCGGGAGGGGCGCAGACCCAGTACTTC
-	TRBV18	once	TRBJ1-6	CASSPGGDSPLHF	TGTGCCAGCTCACCAGGGGGGGATTCACCCCTCCACTTT
-	TRBV21-1	-	TRBJ2-3	CASSNEPSGSGTDTQYF	TGTGCCAGCAGCAATGAGCCTAGCGGGAGTGGCACAGATACGCAGTATTTT
-	TRBV28	once	TRBJ2-7	CASSLKATRYF	TGTGCCAGCAGTTTAAAGGCAACTCGGTACTTC
TRBD1	TRBV19	-	TRBJ2-4	CASSIKAPGQGRTKNIQYF	TGTGCCAGTAGTATTAAAGCCCCGGGACAGGGGCGGACCAAAAACATTCAGTACTTC
-	TRBV2	-	TRBJ1-4	CASRKDTVSEKLFF	TGTGCCAGCAGAAAAGACACGGTCAGCGAAAAACTGTTTTTT
-	TRBV7-7	few	TRBJ2-2	CASSLRVETVSGELFF	TGTGCTAGCAGCTTGCGAGTCGAGACAGTGTCCGGGGAGCTGTTTTTT